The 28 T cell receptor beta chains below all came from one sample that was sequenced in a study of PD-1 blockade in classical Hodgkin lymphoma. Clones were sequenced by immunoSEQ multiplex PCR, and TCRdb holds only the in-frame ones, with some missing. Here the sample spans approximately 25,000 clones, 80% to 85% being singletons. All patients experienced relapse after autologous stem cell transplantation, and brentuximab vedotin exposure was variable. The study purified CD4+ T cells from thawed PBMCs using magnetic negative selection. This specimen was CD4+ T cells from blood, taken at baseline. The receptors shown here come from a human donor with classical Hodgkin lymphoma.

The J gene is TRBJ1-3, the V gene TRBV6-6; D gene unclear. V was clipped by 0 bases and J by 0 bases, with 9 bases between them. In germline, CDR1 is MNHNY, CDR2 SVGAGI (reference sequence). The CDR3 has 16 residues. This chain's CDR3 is CASSYSSGYSGNTIYF. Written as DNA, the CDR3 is TGTGCCAGCAGTTACTCGAGCGGGTACTCTGGAAACACCATATATTTT.

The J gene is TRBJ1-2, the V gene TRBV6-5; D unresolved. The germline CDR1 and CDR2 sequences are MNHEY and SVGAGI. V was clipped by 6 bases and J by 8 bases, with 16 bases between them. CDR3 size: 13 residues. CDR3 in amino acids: CASSEAWMVGYTF. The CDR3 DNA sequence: TGTGCCAGCAGCGAAGCTTGGATGGTAGGCTACACCTTC.

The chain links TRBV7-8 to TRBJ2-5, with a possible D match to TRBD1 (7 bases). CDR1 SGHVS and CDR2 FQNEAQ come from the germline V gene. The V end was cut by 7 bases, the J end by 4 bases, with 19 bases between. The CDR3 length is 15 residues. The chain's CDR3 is CASTVRQGGRETQYF. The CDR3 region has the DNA TGTGCCAGCACCGTTAGGCAGGGGGGAAGAGAGACCCAGTACTTC. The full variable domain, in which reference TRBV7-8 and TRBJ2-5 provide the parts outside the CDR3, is GAGVSQSPRYKVAKRGQDVALRCDPISGHVSLFWYQQALGQGPEFLTYFQNEAQLDKSGLPSDRFFAERPEGSVSTLKIQRTQQEDSAVYLCASTVRQGGRETQYFGPGTRLLVL.

The chain's CDR3 is CASSQDGGTYGYTF. CDR3 coding DNA: TGCGCCAGCAGCCAAGATGGAGGGACCTATGGCTACACCTTC. The rearrangement joins TRBV4-1 to TRBJ1-2; D perhaps matches TRBD1 (5 bases). CDR3 size: 14 residues. The V and J ends lost 0 bases and 4 bases respectively, with 9 bases between them. Germline values: CDR1 MGHRA, CDR2 YSYEKL.

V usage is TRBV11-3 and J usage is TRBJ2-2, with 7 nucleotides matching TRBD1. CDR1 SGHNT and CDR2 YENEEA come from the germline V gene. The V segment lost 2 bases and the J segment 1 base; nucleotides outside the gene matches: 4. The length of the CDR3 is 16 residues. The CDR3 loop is CASSLSYRGNTGELFF. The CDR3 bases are TGTGCCAGCAGCTTATCCTACAGGGGGAACACCGGGGAGCTGTTTTTT.

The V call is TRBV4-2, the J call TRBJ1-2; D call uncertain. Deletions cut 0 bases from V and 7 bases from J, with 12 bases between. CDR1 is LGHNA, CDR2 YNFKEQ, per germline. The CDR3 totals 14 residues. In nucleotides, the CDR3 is TGTGCCAGCAGCCAAGAGACGGCGGTCCCTGGCTACACCTTC. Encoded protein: CASSQETAVPGYTF.

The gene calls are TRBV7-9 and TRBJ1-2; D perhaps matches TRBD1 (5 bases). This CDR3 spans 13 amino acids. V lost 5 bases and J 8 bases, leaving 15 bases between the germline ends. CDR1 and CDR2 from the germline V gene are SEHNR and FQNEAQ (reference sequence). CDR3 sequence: CASSLLGVEGYTF. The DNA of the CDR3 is TGTGCCAGCAGCCTCCTGGGGGTAGAGGGCTACACCTTC.

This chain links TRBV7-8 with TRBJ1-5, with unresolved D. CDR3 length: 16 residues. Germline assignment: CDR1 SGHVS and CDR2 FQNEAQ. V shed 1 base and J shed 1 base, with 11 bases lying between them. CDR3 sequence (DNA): TGTGCCAGCAGCTTAGAGGAGGCGCGGAGCAATCAGCCCCAGCATTTT. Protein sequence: CASSLEEARSNQPQHF.

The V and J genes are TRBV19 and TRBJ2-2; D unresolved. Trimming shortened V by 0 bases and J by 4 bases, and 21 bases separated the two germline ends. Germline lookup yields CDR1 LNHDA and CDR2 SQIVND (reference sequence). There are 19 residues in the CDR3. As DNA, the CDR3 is TGTGCCAGTAGTATAGATGTCTGGGTTTCCCCCCAACCCACCGGGGAGCTGTTTTTT. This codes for CASSIDVWVSPQPTGELFF.

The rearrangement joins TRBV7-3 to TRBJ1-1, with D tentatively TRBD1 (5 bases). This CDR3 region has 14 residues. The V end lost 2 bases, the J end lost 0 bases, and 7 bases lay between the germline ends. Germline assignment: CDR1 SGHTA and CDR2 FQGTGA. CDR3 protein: CASSLQGLNTEAFF. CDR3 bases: TGTGCCAGCAGCTTACAGGGCTTGAACACTGAAGCTTTCTTT.

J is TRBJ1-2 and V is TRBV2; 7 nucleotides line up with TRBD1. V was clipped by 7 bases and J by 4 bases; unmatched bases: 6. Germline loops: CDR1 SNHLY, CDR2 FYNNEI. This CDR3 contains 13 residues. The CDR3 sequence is CASTVRDSYGYTF. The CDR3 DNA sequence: TGTGCCAGCACGGTGAGGGACAGCTATGGCTACACCTTC.

CDR3 in DNA: TGTGCCAGCAGTTACAGGGGGATTTCTTCACCCCTCCACTTT. This translates into CASSYRGISSPLHF. The chain has TRBV6-5 and TRBJ1-6; weak D call: TRBD1 (6 bases). Per the germline V gene, CDR1 is MNHEY and CDR2 is SVGAGI. The V end was cut by 2 bases, the J end by 9 bases, with 11 bases between. The CDR3 covers 14 residues.

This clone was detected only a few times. CDR3 nucleotide sequence: TGTGCCAGCAGCGGACCGGCCTATGGCTACACCTTC. Protein product: CASSGPAYGYTF. The V and J genes are TRBV5-4 and TRBJ1-2; no clear D gene. Germline lookup yields CDR1 SGHNT and CDR2 YYREEE (reference sequence). The V end lost 4 bases, the J end lost 4 bases, and 8 bases lay between the germline ends. The CDR3 runs to 12 residues.

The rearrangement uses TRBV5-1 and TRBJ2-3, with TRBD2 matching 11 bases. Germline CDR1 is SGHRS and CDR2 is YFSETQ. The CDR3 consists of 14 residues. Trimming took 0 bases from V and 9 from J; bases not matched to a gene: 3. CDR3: CASSLGLAGGTQYF. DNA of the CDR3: TGCGCCAGCAGCTTGGGGCTAGCGGGGGGCACGCAGTATTTT.

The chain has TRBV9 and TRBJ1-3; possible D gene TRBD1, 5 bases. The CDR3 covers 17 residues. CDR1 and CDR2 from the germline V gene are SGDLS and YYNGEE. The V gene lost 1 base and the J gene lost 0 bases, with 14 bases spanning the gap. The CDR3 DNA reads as TGTGCCAGCAGCGTAATGGGAGGGGTGTACTCTGGAAACACCATATATTTT. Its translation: CASSVMGGVYSGNTIYF.

The CDR3 reads CASSYRRDREYEQYF. CDR3 bases: TGTGCCAGCAGTTATCGCCGGGACAGGGAATACGAGCAGTACTTC. This chain connects TRBV6-5 to TRBJ2-7; 9 nucleotides align to TRBD1. The CDR3 is made up of 15 amino acids. In germline, CDR1 is MNHEY, CDR2 SVGAGI. V lost 3 bases and J lost 4; bases outside the gene matches: 7.

Here the CDR3 DNA reads TGTGCCAGTAGTATAGATTTTTCTGGGACAGAGAACTATGGCTACACCTTC. Its translation: CASSIDFSGTENYGYTF. V usage is TRBV19 and J usage is TRBJ1-2; TRBD1 agrees at 7 bases. CDR3 length: 17 residues. J lost 2 bases, V lost 0 bases, and 9 bases had no gene match. Germline V lookup: CDR1 LNHDA, CDR2 SQIVND (reference sequence).

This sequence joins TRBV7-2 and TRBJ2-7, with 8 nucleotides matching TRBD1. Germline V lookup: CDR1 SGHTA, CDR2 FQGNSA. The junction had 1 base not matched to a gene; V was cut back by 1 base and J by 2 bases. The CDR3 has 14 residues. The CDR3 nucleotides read TGTGCCAGCAGCTTAGGGACAGGGACCTACGAGCAGTACTTC. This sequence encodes CASSLGTGTYEQYF.

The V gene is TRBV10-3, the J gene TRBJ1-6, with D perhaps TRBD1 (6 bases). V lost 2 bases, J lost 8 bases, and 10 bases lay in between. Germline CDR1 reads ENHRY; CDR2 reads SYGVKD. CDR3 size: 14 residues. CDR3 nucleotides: TGTGCCATCAGTGAGAGGGGGAAGGATTCACCCCTCCACTTT. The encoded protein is CAISERGKDSPLHF.

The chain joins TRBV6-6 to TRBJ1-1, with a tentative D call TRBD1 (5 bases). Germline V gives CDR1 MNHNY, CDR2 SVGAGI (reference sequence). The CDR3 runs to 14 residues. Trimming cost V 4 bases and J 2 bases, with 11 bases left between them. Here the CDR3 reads CASSWPGGNTEAFF. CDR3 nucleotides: TGTGCCAGCAGTTGGCCCGGGGGTAACACTGAAGCTTTCTTT.

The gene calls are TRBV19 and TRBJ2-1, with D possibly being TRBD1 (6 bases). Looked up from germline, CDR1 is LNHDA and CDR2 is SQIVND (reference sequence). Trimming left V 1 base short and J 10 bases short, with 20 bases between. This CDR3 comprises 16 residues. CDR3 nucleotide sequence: TGTGCCAGTAGTATAGGTAGAGACAGGCCCACGGGAGAGCAGTTCTTC. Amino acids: CASSIGRDRPTGEQFF.

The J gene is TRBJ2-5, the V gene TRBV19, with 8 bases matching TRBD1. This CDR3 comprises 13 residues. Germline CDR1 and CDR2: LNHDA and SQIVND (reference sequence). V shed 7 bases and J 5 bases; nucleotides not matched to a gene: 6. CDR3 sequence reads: CASTSTGVETQYF. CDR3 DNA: TGTGCCAGTACCTCGACAGGGGTTGAGACCCAGTACTTC.

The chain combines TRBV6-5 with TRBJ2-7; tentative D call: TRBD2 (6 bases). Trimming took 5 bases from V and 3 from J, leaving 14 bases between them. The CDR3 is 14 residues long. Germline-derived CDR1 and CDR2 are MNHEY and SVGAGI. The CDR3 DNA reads TGTGCCAGCAGTCCTGCGGGGCTCCTCTACGAGCAGTACTTC. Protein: CASSPAGLLYEQYF.

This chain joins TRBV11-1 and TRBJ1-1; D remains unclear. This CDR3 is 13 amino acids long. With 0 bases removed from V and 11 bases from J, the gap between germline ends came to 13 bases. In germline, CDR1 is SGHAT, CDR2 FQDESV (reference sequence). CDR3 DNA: TGTGCCAGCAGCTTAGCGCTGGCGGATTCGGCTTTCTTT. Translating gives CASSLALADSAFF.

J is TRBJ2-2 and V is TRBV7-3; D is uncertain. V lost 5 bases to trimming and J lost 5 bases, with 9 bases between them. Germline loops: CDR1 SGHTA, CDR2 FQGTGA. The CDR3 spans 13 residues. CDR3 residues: CASSPSNTGELFF. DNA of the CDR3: TGTGCCAGCAGCCCGTCCAATACCGGGGAGCTGTTTTTT.

The CDR3 sequence: CASSLLSAGNTEAFF. The CDR3 DNA reads TGCGCCAGCAGCTTGTTGTCTGCGGGGAACACTGAAGCTTTCTTT. The chain employs TRBV5-1 and TRBJ1-1, with no clear D. From germline, CDR1 is SGHRS and CDR2 YFSETQ. Trimming took 1 base from V and 1 from J, leaving 11 bases between them. The CDR3 contains 15 residues.

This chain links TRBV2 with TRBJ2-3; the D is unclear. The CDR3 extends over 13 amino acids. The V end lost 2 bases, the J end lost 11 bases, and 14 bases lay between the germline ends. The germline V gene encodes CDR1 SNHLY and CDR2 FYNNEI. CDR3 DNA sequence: TGTGCCAGCAGTGAAAACCAATCAGGCGAGCAGTATTTT. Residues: CASSENQSGEQYF.

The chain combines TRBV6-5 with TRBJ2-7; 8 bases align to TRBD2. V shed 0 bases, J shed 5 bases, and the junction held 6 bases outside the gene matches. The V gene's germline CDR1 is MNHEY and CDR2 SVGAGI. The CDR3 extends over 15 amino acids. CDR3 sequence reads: CASSYSYGGANEQYF. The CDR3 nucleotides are TGTGCCAGCAGTTACTCTTACGGGGGGGCAAACGAGCAGTACTTC.